Listed below are T cell receptor beta chains from one sample, sequenced in a study of T cells after yellow fever vaccination. TCRdb reprocessed the 5' RACE reads via MiXCR and lists one record per CDR3 protein. The sample has 250,000 to 300,000 distinct CDR3 sequences, approximately 5.2% seen once; the top ten hold 3% to 4%. The sequencing used CD4+ T cells sorted from PBMCs, collected on the day of the yellow fever booster vaccination. The source of these receptors is a man younger than 35 who received the YFV17D yellow fever vaccine. The CDR3 runs from the conserved cysteine through the conserved F or W. Fields, in order: CDR3 DNA, CDR3 protein, clone size, D gene, J gene, V gene. D genes are given only for firm matches. Clone size is given for some rows only: seen once, a few or many times, or a class if the clone is expanded.

TGTGCCAGCAGCTTAGGTAGCACCAACACCGGGGAGCTGTTTTTT	CASSLGSTNTGELFF	many	-	TRBJ2-2	TRBV5-4
TGTGCCAGCAGCCTGGACAGGGGGGGTGACACAGATACGCAGTATTTT	CASSLDRGGDTDTQYF	few	TRBD1	TRBJ2-3	TRBV5-4
TGTGCCAGCAGCTCGGGAGGGCCAGAGACCCAGTACTTC	CASSSGGPETQYF	many	TRBD2	TRBJ2-5	TRBV7-2
TGCAGCGTGGGTGGGGACACGAATTCACCCCTCCACTTT	CSVGGDTNSPLHF	-	-	TRBJ1-6	TRBV29-1
TGTGCCAGCAGTATAGCGGTTCAAGAGACCCAGTACTTC	CASSIAVQETQYF	many	-	TRBJ2-5	TRBV12-3/TRBV12-4
TGCAGCGGGGGGGGACCGCGTGGGGATACGCAGTATTTT	CSGGGPRGDTQYF	many	TRBD2	TRBJ2-3	TRBV29-1
TGTGCCATCAGTGAGTCGGTGATTTTGGATCAGCCCCAGCATTTT	CAISESVILDQPQHF	many	-	TRBJ1-5	TRBV10-3
TGTGCCAGCACGCGGCAGGACTATGAAGCTTTCTTT	CASTRQDYEAFF	-	-	TRBJ1-1	TRBV5-8
TGTGCCAGCAGCTTATCGGGGGCGAACACCGGGGAGCTGTTTTTT	CASSLSGANTGELFF	many	-	TRBJ2-2	TRBV7-3
TGTGCCAGCATCAAGAAGGGCACTGAAGCTTTCTTT	CASIKKGTEAFF	-	-	TRBJ1-1	TRBV21-1
TGCGCCAGCAGCTGGACGGGACCTAATTCACCCCTCCACTTT	CASSWTGPNSPLHF	-	-	TRBJ1-6	TRBV4-1
TGCGCCAGCAGCTCCGTTGGGACAGGGATTTATGGCTACACCTTC	CASSSVGTGIYGYTF	-	TRBD1	TRBJ1-2	TRBV5-1
TGTGCCAGCAGCGCAGACCGAACAGGTGAAGCTTTCTTT	CASSADRTGEAFF	-	-	TRBJ1-1	TRBV7-3
TGTGCCAGCAGCTCCTACTTACGCACAGATACGCAGTATTTT	CASSSYLRTDTQYF	many	-	TRBJ2-3	TRBV7-2
TGCAGTGCTAGCGTTGGCAGTGGTCAGCCCCAGCATTTT	CSASVGSGQPQHF	many	-	TRBJ1-5	TRBV20-1
TGTGCCAGCAGTTACTGGCTAGCGGCAAATGAGCAGTTCTTC	CASSYWLAANEQFF	-	TRBD2	TRBJ2-1	TRBV6-5
TGTGCCAGCAGAGAGACAGGCGCCACCTACTCTGGGGCCAACGTCCTGACTTTC	CASRETGATYSGANVLTF	-	-	TRBJ2-6	TRBV6-2/TRBV6-3
TGTGCCAGCAGTTTCCGGCTAGCGGGGAATACGCAGTATTTT	CASSFRLAGNTQYF	few	TRBD2	TRBJ2-3	TRBV27
TGTGCCAGCAGCTTGCGGTTTACGGGGACTACGCAGTATTTT	CASSLRFTGTTQYF	-	-	TRBJ2-3	TRBV7-2
TGCGCCAGCAGGCCCGCGCCGGGACAGGGATCGATTGGCTACACCTTC	CASRPAPGQGSIGYTF	few	TRBD1	TRBJ1-2	TRBV4-1
TGTGCCATCAGTGATTCCGGGACAGGGGATCAGCCCCAGCATTTT	CAISDSGTGDQPQHF	-	TRBD1	TRBJ1-5	TRBV10-3
TGTGCCAGCAGCTTTACAGAAAACAATGAGCAGTTCTTC	CASSFTENNEQFF	-	-	TRBJ2-1	TRBV11-2
TGTGCCAGCAGTTACTTTGATCAGCCCCAGCATTTT	CASSYFDQPQHF	-	-	TRBJ1-5	TRBV6-2/TRBV6-3
TGTGCCAGCATGAGGACAGGGGTTCAGCCCCAGCATTTT	CASMRTGVQPQHF	many	TRBD1	TRBJ1-5	TRBV12-3/TRBV12-4
TGTGCCAGTAAGGGAGGGGGGACATACTCCTACAATGAGCAGTTCTTC	CASKGGGTYSYNEQFF	few	-	TRBJ2-1	TRBV19
TGTGCCAGCAGCTTCCGGACAGGGACGAATGAGCAGTTCTTC	CASSFRTGTNEQFF	many	TRBD1	TRBJ2-1	TRBV7-9
TGCGCCAGCAGCTTGGGAGTACGTAACATTCAGTACTTC	CASSLGVRNIQYF	many	-	TRBJ2-4	TRBV5-1
TGTGCCAGCAGTGAAGGGACAGCTTACCACGGCTTC	CASSEGTAYHGF	-	-	TRBJ1-2	TRBV2
TGTGCCAGCAGCCCTGGCGGGGGGCGAGATACGCAGTATTTT	CASSPGGGRDTQYF	few	TRBD2	TRBJ2-3	TRBV7-2
TGTGCCAGCAGTGAATTTAGCCAGGCAAGAAATTCACCCCTCCACTTT	CASSEFSQARNSPLHF	many	-	TRBJ1-6	TRBV25-1
TGTGCCACCAGTGACTCCAGAAAACCCCCCGGGGAGCTGTTTTTT	CATSDSRKPPGELFF	-	-	TRBJ2-2	TRBV24-1
TGTGCCAGCAGCCAAGATCAGACAGCGTATGGCTACACCTTC	CASSQDQTAYGYTF	many	-	TRBJ1-2	TRBV3-1